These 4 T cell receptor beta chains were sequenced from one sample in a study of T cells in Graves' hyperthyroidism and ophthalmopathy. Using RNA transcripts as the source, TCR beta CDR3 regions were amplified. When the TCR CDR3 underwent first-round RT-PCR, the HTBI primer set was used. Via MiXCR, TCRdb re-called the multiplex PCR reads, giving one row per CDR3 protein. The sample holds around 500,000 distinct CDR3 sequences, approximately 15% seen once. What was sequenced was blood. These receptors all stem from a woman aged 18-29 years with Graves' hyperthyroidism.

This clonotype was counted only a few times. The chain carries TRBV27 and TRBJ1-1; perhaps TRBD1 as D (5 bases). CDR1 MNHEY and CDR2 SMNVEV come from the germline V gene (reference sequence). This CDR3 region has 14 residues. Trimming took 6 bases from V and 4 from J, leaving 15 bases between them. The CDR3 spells CASRRPGITTEAFF. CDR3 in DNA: TGTGCCAGCAGACGGCCAGGGATAACCACTGAAGCTTTCTTT.

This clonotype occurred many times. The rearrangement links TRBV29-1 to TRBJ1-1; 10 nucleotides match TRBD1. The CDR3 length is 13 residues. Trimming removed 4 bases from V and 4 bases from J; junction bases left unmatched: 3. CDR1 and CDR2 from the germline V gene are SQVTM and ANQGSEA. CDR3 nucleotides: TGCAGCGTTGCCGGACAGGGGGGCACTGAAGCTTTCTTT. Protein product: CSVAGQGGTEAFF.

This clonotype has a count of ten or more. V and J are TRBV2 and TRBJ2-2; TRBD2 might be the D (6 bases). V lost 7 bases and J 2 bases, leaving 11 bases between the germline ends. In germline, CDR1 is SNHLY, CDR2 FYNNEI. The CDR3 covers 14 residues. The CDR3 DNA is TGTGCCAGCAAATGGGACTCTAACACCGGGGAGCTGTTTTTT. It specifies CASKWDSNTGELFF.

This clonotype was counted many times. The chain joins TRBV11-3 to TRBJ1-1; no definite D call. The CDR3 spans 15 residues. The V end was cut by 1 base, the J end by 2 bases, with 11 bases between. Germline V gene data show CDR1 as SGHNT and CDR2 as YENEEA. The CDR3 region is CASSLGLERNTEAFF. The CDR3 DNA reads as TGTGCCAGCAGCTTAGGGTTAGAGAGAAACACTGAAGCTTTCTTT.